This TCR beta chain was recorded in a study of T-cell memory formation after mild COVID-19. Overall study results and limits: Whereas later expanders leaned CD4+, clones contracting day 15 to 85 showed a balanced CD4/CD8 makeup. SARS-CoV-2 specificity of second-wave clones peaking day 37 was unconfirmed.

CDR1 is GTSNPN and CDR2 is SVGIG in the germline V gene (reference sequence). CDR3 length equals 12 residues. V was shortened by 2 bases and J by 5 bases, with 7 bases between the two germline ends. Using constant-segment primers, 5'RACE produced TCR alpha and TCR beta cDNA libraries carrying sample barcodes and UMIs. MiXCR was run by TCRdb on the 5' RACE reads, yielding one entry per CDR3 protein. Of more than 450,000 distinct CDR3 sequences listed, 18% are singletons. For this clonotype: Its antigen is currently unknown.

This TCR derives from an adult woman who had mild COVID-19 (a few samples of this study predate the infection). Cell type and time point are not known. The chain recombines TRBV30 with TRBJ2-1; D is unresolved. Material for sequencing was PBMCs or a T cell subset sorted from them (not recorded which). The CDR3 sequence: CAWSPFHNEQFF. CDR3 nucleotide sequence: TGTGCCTGGAGTCCTTTCCACAATGAGCAGTTCTTC.